The 2 T cell receptor beta chains below were found in one sample sequenced in a study of glioma-infiltrating T cells after dendritic cell vaccination. The repertoire was sequenced with immunoSEQ multiplex PCR; TCRdb's copy has only in-frame clones and lacks some. The data contain fewer than 85,000 clones, around 87% of them seen just once; the ten biggest clones take up around 2.1%. The time point denotes: after dendritic cell vaccination, including at tumor progression/relapse. The sequenced sample was blood, obtained after dendritic cell vaccination. These receptors all come from a human donor with glioblastoma.

The V call is TRBV15, the J call TRBJ2-1; 12 bases agree with TRBD2. V gave up 5 bases and J gave up 8 bases; unmatched junction bases: 13. Germline V CDR1 and CDR2: LNHNV, YYDKDF (reference sequence). The CDR3 covers 17 residues. CDR3: CATSSPPTSGGFDEQFF. DNA for the CDR3: TGTGCCACCAGCTCCCCCCCAACTAGCGGGGGGTTCGATGAGCAGTTCTTC. Drawing the rest from reference TRBV15 and TRBJ2-1, the complete variable domain is DAMVIQNPRYQVTQFGKPVTLSCSQTLNHNVMYWYQQKSSQAPKLLFHYYDKDFNNEADTPDNFQSRRPNTSFCFLDIRSPGLGDTAMYLCATSSPPTSGGFDEQFFGPGTRLTVL.

Only a few counts were recorded for this clone. This chain links TRBV18 with TRBJ1-1; maybe TRBD1 (6 bases). Germline V gene lookup returns CDR1 KGHSH and CDR2 LQKENI. The CDR3 totals 13 residues. The V gene lost 6 bases and the J gene lost 4 bases, with 12 bases spanning the gap. In DNA form, the CDR3 reads TGTGCCAGCTCCAACCAGGGGAGCACTGAAGCTTTCTTT. Translated: CASSNQGSTEAFF.